This T cell receptor beta chain was sequenced for a study of cytomegalovirus exposure and HLA in healthy donors. The PCR ran on 60 Vbeta and 13 Jbeta primers. Profiling relied on immunoSEQ multiplex PCR, and the TCRdb table lists in-frame clones only, not all of them. The sample lists 200,000 or so clones; 80% to 85% were seen once. Sequenced: PBMCs. This TCR was sampled from a boy under 18 in good health and CMV-seronegative.

CDR3 nucleotide sequence: TGCGCCAGCAGCTTGGGAGGGGCAGGGGTCTACAATGAGCAGTTCTTC. Its translation is CASSLGGAGVYNEQFF. The chain joins TRBV5-1 to TRBJ2-1, with TRBD1 as a possible D gene (6 bases). Trimming removed 0 bases from V and 3 bases from J, with 13 bases in between. There are 16 residues in the CDR3. Germline V gives CDR1 SGHRS, CDR2 YFSETQ. Drawing the rest from reference TRBV5-1 and TRBJ2-1, the complete variable domain is KAGVTQTPRYLIKTRGQQVTLSCSPISGHRSVSWYQQTPGQGLQFLFEYFSETQRNKGNFPGRFSGRQFSNSRSEMNVSTLELGDSALYLCASSLGGAGVYNEQFFGPGTRLTVL.